This TCR beta chain was identified during a study of lymphopenia after photon versus proton radiotherapy. The V gene end was trimmed by 3 bases and the J gene end by 6 bases; junction bases not matched to a gene: 5. The CDR3 extends over 15 amino acids. Germline loops: CDR1 SGDLS, CDR2 YYNGEE. As concerns this clone: Its antigen is still unknown.

General observations from the study: Larger post-nadir TCR diversity loss correlated inversely with survival in deceased patients. Proton therapy kept repertoires fairly stable, unlike photons, which gained effector/memory cells.

Libraries were prepared by immunoSEQ multiplex PCR; TCRdb keeps only in-frame clonotypes and omits some of them. Of approximately 71,000 clones listed, roughly 93% were seen once; the top ten hold 2.9%. The rearrangement uses TRBV9 and TRBJ2-2; 10 positions match TRBD1. The sequenced sample was peripheral blood, obtained from a patient treated with photon-based radiotherapy. This sequence was found in a woman between 65 and 79 years old with pancreatic cancer. CDR3 DNA: TGTGCCAGCAGCGCGAGACAGGGGGCGGCCGGGGAGCTGTTTTTT. This gives the protein CASSARQGAAGELFF.